This TCR beta chain was identified in a study of shared clonotypes between healthy human individuals. Findings and limits, study-wide: Non-shared clonotypes had lower generation probabilities than clonotypes shared by all four sorted-subset donors.

Points on this clone: Its antigen is unidentified.

The CDR3 has 13 amino acids. V shed 5 bases and J shed 4 bases, with 12 bases lying between them. From germline, CDR1 is MDHEN and CDR2 SYDVKM. The method was immunoSEQ multiplex PCR; TCRdb's version includes in-frame clones alone and lacks a portion of them. This table has 450,000 to 700,000 clones, nearly 97% appearing once. The naive CD8 subset, CD45RO-negative cells positively selected for CCR7, excluded terminally differentiated effector memory CD45RA+ cells. The sequence came from a woman aged 25 to 39 in good health. The chain is built from TRBV28 and TRBJ2-7; D is possibly TRBD2 (6 bases). The specimen was naive CD8+ T cells sorted from blood. CDR3 protein: CASSPGLHYEQYF. CDR3 DNA sequence: TGTGCCAGCAGTCCGGGACTCCATTACGAGCAGTACTTC.